Sequencing of this T cell receptor (beta chain) was carried out in a study of CD8 T cells in Susac syndrome. Overall study context: At blood draw, Susac syndrome patients were therapy-naive, on corticosteroids, or on intravenous immunoglobulin alone.

Germline values: CDR1 SGHDT, CDR2 YYEEEE. The length of the CDR3 is 15 residues. The V and J ends lost 5 bases and 0 bases respectively, with 14 bases between them. Reverse transcription of about 0.45 to 1 ug RNA was performed with random hexamers. Amplification of TCR beta CDR3 across 54 Vbeta and 13 Jbeta was performed with immunoSEQ multiplex PCR. One entry per CDR3 protein results from TCRdb running MiXCR on the immunoSEQ multiplex PCR reads. The sample records approximately 190,000 distinct CDR3 sequences, 95% being singletons. J is TRBJ1-1 and V is TRBV5-6; D unresolved. Material: CD8+ T cells from PBMCs. The sequence was collected from a human donor with Susac syndrome. The CDR3: CASSSLPGMNTEAFF. CDR3 DNA: TGTGCCAGCAGTTCCCTCCCGGGCATGAACACTGAAGCTTTCTTT.